This T cell receptor beta chain was sequenced during a study of blood T cell repertoires in COVID-19. Study-wide context: The origin of the acute and convalescent COVID-19 samples was the United States, Italy and Spain. Sample material is recorded as cDNA or gDNA derived from T cells, B-cell-depleted T cells, or PBMCs.

J lost 2 bases, V lost 3 bases, and 3 bases had no gene match. CDR1 is MDHEN and CDR2 is SYDVKM in the germline V gene. This CDR3 region has 14 residues. Under the authors' procedure: From reference gene primer amplification, estimates of nucleated cell counts were derived. This table comes from immunoSEQ multiplex PCR, and its TCRdb copy is limited to in-frame clones, with some not included. V and J calls and clone size follow that table, whereas D and trimming were derived from the DNA. The repertoire holds hundreds of thousands of clones, with around 90% as singletons. Sample: peripheral blood. The V and J genes are TRBV28 and TRBJ2-7, with TRBD1 matching over 8 bases. The TCR sequence derives from a man between 18 and 35 years old with active or convalescent COVID-19. CDR3 residues: CASSFQGQAYEQYF. The CDR3 region has the DNA TGTGCCAGCAGTTTCCAGGGACAGGCCTACGAGCAGTACTTC. Supplemented by reference TRBV28 and TRBJ2-7, the full variable domain reads DVKVTQSSRYLVKRTGEKVFLECVQDMDHENMFWYRQDPGLGLRLIYFSYDVKMKEKGDIPEGYSVSREKKERFSLILESASTNQTSMYLCASSFQGQAYEQYFGPGTRLTVT.